Listed here are 21 T cell receptor beta chains from one sample, sequenced in a study of technical replicates of blood from a few donors. Data came from immunoSEQ multiplex PCR; TCRdb stores just in-frame clones and leaves some out. The sample contains about 81,000 clones, around 95% of which appear only once. The sample was T cells isolated from PBMCs. These receptors came from a human donor in good health.

The chain joins TRBV11-2 to TRBJ2-7, with 10 bases aligning to TRBD2. V dropped 2 bases and J dropped 2; count of bases not matched to a gene: 3. The CDR3 is made up of 15 amino acids. Germline lookup yields CDR1 SGHAT and CDR2 FQNNGV. CDR3 in amino acids: CASSLLAGGPYEQYF. The DNA for the CDR3 is TGTGCCAGCAGCTTATTAGCGGGAGGCCCCTACGAGCAGTACTTC.

The chain couples TRBV7-3 to TRBJ2-2, with 9 positions matching TRBD2. Germline V gene lookup returns CDR1 SGHTA and CDR2 FQGTGA. V lost 4 bases and J lost 1; bases outside the gene matches: 4. The CDR3 sequence is 16 residues long. This chain's CDR3 is CASSSRTSENTGELFF. CDR3 in DNA: TGTGCCAGCAGCTCCCGGACTAGCGAGAACACCGGGGAGCTGTTTTTT.

This clone came up once. The chain joins TRBV9 to TRBJ1-2; TRBD1 matches 9 bases. The V gene end was trimmed by 4 bases and the J gene end by 8 bases; junction bases not matched to a gene: 6. The germline V gene encodes CDR1 SGDLS and CDR2 YYNGEE. CDR3 length equals 13 residues. In DNA, the CDR3 is TGTGCCAGCAGCCCCTGGACAGGGGAGGGCTACACCTTC. Amino acids: CASSPWTGEGYTF.

This chain links TRBV2 with TRBJ1-5; 8 bases align to TRBD1. The CDR3 is 15 residues long. Unmatched junction bases numbered 9, after V lost 8 bases and J lost 3 bases. In germline, CDR1 is SNHLY, CDR2 FYNNEI. CDR3 in DNA: TGTGCCAGCCTAGGACAGGGCGACCTCAATCAGCCCCAGCATTTT. It translates to CASLGQGDLNQPQHF.

This chain links TRBV6-4 with TRBJ1-1, with a tentative D call TRBD1 (6 bases). Per the germline V gene, CDR1 is MRHNA and CDR2 is SNTAGT. The CDR3 contains 13 residues. The V end was cut by 5 bases, the J end by 5 bases, with 12 bases between. CDR3 protein: CASSSGRGTEAFF. CDR3 in DNA: TGTGCCAGCAGTTCCGGGAGGGGGACTGAAGCTTTCTTT.

The chain recombines TRBV2 with TRBJ2-7; 7 bases are a match to TRBD1. CDR1 and CDR2 (germline): SNHLY, FYNNEI. The trim removed 9 bases at V and 3 bases at J, leaving 14 bases unmatched. This CDR3 is built from 15 residues. The CDR3 spells CASFRGFRFDYEQYF. The DNA for the CDR3 is TGTGCCAGTTTCAGGGGGTTCCGTTTCGACTACGAGCAGTACTTC.

This clone was seen only a few times. This chain joins TRBV25-1 and TRBJ1-1, with D perhaps matching TRBD1 (5 bases). The CDR3 runs to 13 residues. V lost 2 bases to trimming and J lost 4 bases, with 8 bases between them. Germline lookup yields CDR1 MGHDK and CDR2 SYGVNS. The CDR3 here is CASSEVRATEAFF. The CDR3 DNA is TGTGCCAGCAGTGAAGTCAGGGCCACTGAAGCTTTCTTT.

The chain recombines TRBV19 with TRBJ1-1, with D perhaps TRBD1 (6 bases). Per the germline V gene, CDR1 is LNHDA and CDR2 is SQIVND (reference sequence). V was pared by 5 bases and J by 1 base, with 14 bases between. This CDR3 is 15 amino acids long. This CDR3 is CASSPKDSPNTEAFF. The CDR3, as DNA: TGTGCCAGTAGTCCTAAGGACAGTCCGAACACTGAAGCTTTCTTT.

The sample holds one count of this clone. V gene TRBV5-4 combines with J gene TRBJ1-2; D unresolved. The CDR3 sequence is 13 residues long. Trimming removed 2 bases from V and 8 bases from J, with 13 bases in between. Germline CDR1 SGHNT, CDR2 YYREEE (reference sequence). CDR3 DNA sequence: TGTGCCAGCAGCTTTTCAGTGAATTTCGGCTACACCTTC. This sequence encodes CASSFSVNFGYTF.

This clone appeared a single time. The genes are TRBV30 and TRBJ2-3, with TRBD1 as a possible D gene (5 bases). The germline V gene has CDR1 GTSNPN and CDR2 SVGIG (reference sequence). Deletions cut 3 bases from V and 6 bases from J, with 13 bases between. The CDR3 consists of 13 residues. CDR3 DNA sequence: TGTGCCTGGAGGCTAGGGGTGGCGGATACGCAGTATTTT. It translates to CAWRLGVADTQYF.

The chain joins TRBV4-1 to TRBJ2-5, with 11 bases identical to TRBD1. V gave up 2 bases and J gave up 5 bases; unmatched junction bases: 7. The CDR3 runs to 16 residues. Germline CDR1 MGHRA, CDR2 YSYEKL. The CDR3 loop reads CASSQIGTGGGETQYF. In nucleotides, the CDR3 is TGCGCCAGCAGCCAAATCGGGACAGGGGGAGGGGAGACCCAGTACTTC.

CDR3 sequence: CASSTGDSRDIQYF. The CDR3 nucleotides are TGTGCCAGTAGTACAGGGGATTCGAGAGACATTCAGTACTTC. The chain employs TRBV19 and TRBJ2-4; possible D gene TRBD1, 6 bases. The length of the CDR3 is 14 residues. Germline CDR1 LNHDA, CDR2 SQIVND (reference sequence). V dropped 4 bases and J dropped 8 bases, with 15 bases sitting between them.

This clone was found once. One end of the junction fails to match germline, which may point to a read error. J is TRBJ1-2 and V is TRBV7-7; 12 bases map to TRBD1. This CDR3 comprises 15 residues. Germline CDR1 is SSHAT and CDR2 is FNYEAQ (reference sequence). The CDR3 DNA sequence: TGTGCTAGCAGCCCCCTTGGGGACAGGGGGCTGGGCTACACCTTC. This codes for CASSPLGDRGLGYTF.

The chain combines TRBV15 with TRBJ1-4; possibly TRBD1 for D (6 bases). The V gene's germline CDR1 is LNHNV and CDR2 YYDKDF (reference sequence). This CDR3 is 15 amino acids long. The ends were cut back, 2 bases at V and 8 bases at J, with 15 bases in the middle. CDR3 region: CATSRKRQAVEKLFF. CDR3 coding DNA: TGTGCCACCAGCAGAAAACGACAGGCCGTGGAAAAACTGTTTTTT. Together with reference TRBV15 and TRBJ1-4, the CDR3 gives the full variable domain: DAMVIQNPRYQVTQFGKPVTLSCSQTLNHNVMYWYQQKSSQAPKLLFHYYDKDFNNEADTPDNFQSRRPNTSFCFLDIRSPGLGDTAMYLCATSRKRQAVEKLFFGSGTQLSVL.

The gene calls are TRBV7-9 and TRBJ1-5, with D perhaps TRBD1 (6 bases). Trimming shortened V by 1 base and J by 3 bases, and 13 bases separated the two germline ends. CDR3 length equals 16 residues. Germline V gene data show CDR1 as SEHNR and CDR2 as FQNEAQ (reference sequence). CDR3 bases: TGTGCCAGCAGCTTAGATAAGGGGGTGGCCAATCAGCCCCAGCATTTT. Protein: CASSLDKGVANQPQHF. Full variable domain (missing parts from reference TRBV7-9 and TRBJ1-5): DTGVSQNPRHKITKRGQNVTFRCDPISEHNRLYWYRQTLGQGPEFLTYFQNEAQLEKSRLLSDRFSAERPKGSFSTLEIQRTEQGDSAMYLCASSLDKGVANQPQHFGDGTRLSIL.

This chain joins TRBV5-8 and TRBJ1-2, with TRBD1 as a possible D gene (6 bases). Germline loops: CDR1 SGHTS, CDR2 YDEGEE. Between the trimmed V and J ends, which lost 4 bases and 6 bases, there was a span of 13 bases. This CDR3 has 13 residues. The CDR3 region has the DNA TGTGCCAGCAGCCGCAGGGGAATAGATGGCTACACCTTC. Protein sequence: CASSRRGIDGYTF.

This sequence joins TRBV11-2 and TRBJ2-5; 7 bases fit TRBD1. The germline V gene encodes CDR1 SGHAT and CDR2 FQNNGV. The CDR3 sequence is 16 residues long. The junction had 13 bases not matched to a gene; V was cut back by 5 bases and J by 4 bases. CDR3 DNA: TGTGCCAGCAGCCCCATGGGACAGTTTGGAGGAGAGACCCAGTACTTC. Translation: CASSPMGQFGGETQYF.

This chain uses TRBV19 with TRBJ2-7; possible D gene TRBD2, 7 bases. Between the trimmed V and J ends, which lost 1 base and 4 bases, there was a span of 20 bases. The CDR3 covers 17 residues. Germline CDR1 reads LNHDA; CDR2 reads SQIVND (reference sequence). The DNA of the CDR3 is TGTGCCAGTAGTATAGGGGGGGGGCGCGGCCGCGAATACGAGCAGTACTTC. Translated, it gives CASSIGGGRGREYEQYF.

J is TRBJ1-4 and V is TRBV5-6; D is ambiguous. Between the trimmed V and J ends, which lost 0 bases and 11 bases, there was a span of 11 bases. CDR1 is SGHDT, CDR2 YYEEEE, per germline. The CDR3 totals 13 residues. The CDR3 is CASSLVAGEKLFF. The CDR3 DNA is TGTGCCAGCAGCTTGGTAGCCGGAGAGAAACTGTTTTTT. Together with reference TRBV5-6 and TRBJ1-4, the CDR3 gives the full variable domain: DAGVTQSPTHLIKTRGQQVTLRCSPKSGHDTVSWYQQALGQGPQFIFQYYEEEERQRGNFPDRFSGHQFPNYSSELNVNALLLGDSALYLCASSLVAGEKLFFGSGTQLSVL.

The V gene is TRBV30, the J gene TRBJ2-1; D perhaps matches TRBD1 (6 bases). The CDR3 has 16 amino acids. From germline, CDR1 is GTSNPN and CDR2 SVGIG (reference sequence). With 3 bases removed from V and 0 bases from J, the gap between germline ends came to 15 bases. CDR3 region: CAWRRRGESSYNEQFF. DNA for the CDR3: TGTGCCTGGAGGCGCAGGGGAGAAAGCTCCTACAATGAGCAGTTCTTC.

The V and J genes are TRBV11-3 and TRBJ2-1, with TRBD2 identical over 8 bases. Per germline, CDR1 SGHNT and CDR2 YENEEA. The CDR3 runs 18 residues. With V trimmed by 1 base and J by 7 bases, 15 bases remained unmatched. The CDR3 spells CASSLVSHRAGVGNEQFF. CDR3 DNA: TGTGCCAGCAGCTTAGTCTCCCACCGAGCGGGAGTTGGTAATGAGCAGTTCTTC.